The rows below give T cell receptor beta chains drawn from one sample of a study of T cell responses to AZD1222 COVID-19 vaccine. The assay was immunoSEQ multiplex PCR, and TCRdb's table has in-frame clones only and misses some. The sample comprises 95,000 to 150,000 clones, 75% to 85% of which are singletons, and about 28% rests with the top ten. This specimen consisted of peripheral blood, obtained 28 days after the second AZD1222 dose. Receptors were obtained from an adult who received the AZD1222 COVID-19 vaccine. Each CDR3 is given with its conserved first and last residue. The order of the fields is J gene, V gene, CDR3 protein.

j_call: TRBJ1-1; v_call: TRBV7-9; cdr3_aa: CASSLSQGLNTEAFF
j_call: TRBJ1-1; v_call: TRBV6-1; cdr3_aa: CASTPGGTEAFF
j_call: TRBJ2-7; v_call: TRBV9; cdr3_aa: CASSVGGYEQYF
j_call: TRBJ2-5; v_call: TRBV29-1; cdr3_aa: CSVESGARGTQYF
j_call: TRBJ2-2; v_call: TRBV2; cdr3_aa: CATTGTGFTGELFF
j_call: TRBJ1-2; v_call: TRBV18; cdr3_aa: CASSPPGGGGYTF
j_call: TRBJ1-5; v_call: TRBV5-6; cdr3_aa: CASSFGGQPQHF
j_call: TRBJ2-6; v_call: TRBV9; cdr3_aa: CASSVGQGPGANVLTF
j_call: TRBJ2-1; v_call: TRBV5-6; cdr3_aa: CASNRQGPSYYNEQFF
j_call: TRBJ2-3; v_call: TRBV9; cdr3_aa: CASSLQIAGGTDTQYF
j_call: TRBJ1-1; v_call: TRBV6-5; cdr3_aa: CASSYSPSWVQAFF
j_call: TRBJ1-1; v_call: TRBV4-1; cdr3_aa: CASSQSLFGYGKLVNTEAFF
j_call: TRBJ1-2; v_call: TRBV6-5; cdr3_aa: CASSYSGEAGGYTF
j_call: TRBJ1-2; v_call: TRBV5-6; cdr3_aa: CASSIGSYYGYTF